A selection of T cell receptor beta chains follows, all from one sample in a study of blood T cell repertoires in COVID-19. Here immunoSEQ multiplex PCR was the method, and the copy in TCRdb shows in-frame clones only, minus some. The data contain 250,000 to 350,000 clones, around four fifths of them singletons. The sequencing sample was made of peripheral blood. Receptor source: a woman between 45 and 65 years old with active or convalescent COVID-19. The CDR3 runs from the conserved cysteine through the conserved F or W. Fields, in order: clone size, J gene, V gene, CDR3 protein. Clone sizes are given selectively: once, few, many, or a class where the clone is expanded.

.	TRBJ1-2	TRBV6-1	CASSELSGGGYTF
.	TRBJ1-5	TRBV4-1	CASSQERGGFNQPQHF
.	TRBJ2-1	TRBV2	CASSESLTTSVHEQFF
few	TRBJ2-2	TRBV5-1	CASSPAAGGNTGELFF
.	TRBJ2-3	TRBV30	CAWSVLSLSQYF
many	TRBJ1-5	TRBV5-1	CASSLTTGGNQPQHF
.	TRBJ1-4	TRBV5-1	CASSWAGPLSEKLFF
.	TRBJ2-7	TRBV5-1	CASSEPGQAYEQYF
.	TRBJ2-3	TRBV2	CASSARTDTDTQYF
.	TRBJ2-7	TRBV7-2	CASSLEAGVIHEQYF
few	TRBJ2-2	TRBV3-1/TRBV3-2	CASSQEGGRWNTGELFF
.	TRBJ2-1	TRBV11-2	CASSPGLAGGDEQFF
.	TRBJ1-6	TRBV5-6	CASSSAFLRAGAYNSPLHF
.	TRBJ2-1	TRBV12-5	CASGLSIGLGGGNEQFF
few	TRBJ2-7	TRBV11-1	CASGEGVQSEQYF
.	TRBJ1-6	TRBV11-3	CASSLAGGNSPLHF
.	TRBJ2-6	TRBV10-3	CAISVTGSTYSGANVLTF
once	TRBJ1-2	TRBV12-3/TRBV12-4	CASSPLAYGYTF
.	TRBJ1-5	TRBV12-5	CASGPDTLGNQPQHF
.	TRBJ1-4	TRBV24-1	CATSDAGEKLFF
.	TRBJ2-4	TRBV6-5	CASNLQGALNIQYF
.	TRBJ1-6	TRBV18	CASSLNTGPNSPLHF